One sample yielded the 22 T cell receptor beta chains listed below, sequenced in a study of blood T cell repertoires in COVID-19. Generated by immunoSEQ multiplex PCR, the TCRdb table keeps only in-frame clones and is missing some. The sample consists of around 270,000 clones, around nine tenths of them appearing once. The sequenced sample consisted of peripheral blood. The receptors come from a man aged 30 to 45 with acute or convalescent COVID-19.

This clone has a single count. The genes are TRBV2 and TRBJ1-1, with TRBD1 matching 7 bases. V dropped 7 bases and J dropped 0; count of bases not matched to a gene: 14. Germline CDR1 SNHLY, CDR2 FYNNEI. The CDR3 runs 17 residues. This CDR3 is CASKRTGARTMNTEAFF. As DNA, the CDR3 is TGTGCCAGCAAAAGGACAGGAGCACGCACCATGAACACTGAAGCTTTCTTT.

This clone was counted a single time. The CDR3 spells CASTPLPAMYGYTF. DNA for the CDR3: TGTGCCAGCACCCCCCTACCCGCGATGTATGGCTACACCTTC. The rearrangement uses TRBV28 and TRBJ1-2; D unresolved. V lost 7 bases and J lost 5, with 17 bases in between. CDR1 MDHEN and CDR2 SYDVKM come from the germline V gene. CDR3 size: 14 residues.

The V gene is TRBV3-1 (or the pseudogene TRBV3-2), the J gene TRBJ2-5; maybe TRBD2 (5 bases). V was pared by 0 bases and J by 4 bases, with 9 bases between. The CDR3 loop spans 14 amino acids. CDR1 is LGHDT, CDR2 YNNKEL, per germline (reference sequence). CDR3 coding DNA: TGTGCCAGCAGCCAAGACCGCGGGCCAGAGACCCAGTACTTC. Its protein product is CASSQDRGPETQYF.

The chain employs TRBV3-1 (or the pseudogene TRBV3-2) and TRBJ2-5; 11 bases are a match to TRBD2. Germline CDR1 LGHDT, CDR2 YNNKEL (reference sequence). This CDR3 region has 16 residues. J lost 2 bases, V lost 1 base, and 3 bases had no gene match. CDR3 protein: CASSQARTSGQETQYF. Written as DNA, the CDR3 is TGTGCCAGCAGCCAAGCCCGGACTAGCGGGCAAGAGACCCAGTACTTC.

This clone appeared once. The chain is built from TRBV18 and TRBJ2-5; maybe TRBD2 (7 bases). Trimming removed 3 bases at V and 0 bases at J, with 11 bases between. The germline CDR1 and CDR2 sequences are KGHSH and LQKENI. This CDR3 is 15 amino acids long. The CDR3 DNA is TGTGCCAGCTCACCCCGGGGGGCTTACCAAGAGACCCAGTACTTC. Translated, it gives CASSPRGAYQETQYF. Together with reference TRBV18 and TRBJ2-5, the CDR3 gives the full variable domain: NAGVMQNPRHLVRRRGQEARLRCSPMKGHSHVYWYRQLPEEGLKFMVYLQKENIIDESGMPKERFSAEFPKEGPSILRIQQVVRGDSAAYFCASSPRGAYQETQYFGPGTRLLVL.

This chain links TRBV5-1 with TRBJ1-4; D gene unclear. This CDR3 is 13 amino acids long. Per the germline V gene, CDR1 is SGHRS and CDR2 is YFSETQ. The V and J ends lost 0 bases and 14 bases respectively, with 14 bases between them. CDR3 nucleotides: TGCGCCAGCAGCTTGGCCGGCGGAATAGACCTGTTTTTT. It is translated as CASSLAGGIDLFF.

The genes are TRBV5-3 and TRBJ1-5; unclear D gene. TRBV5-3 is treated as an ORF (open reading frame) with a function not yet certain. V shed 2 bases and J shed 4 bases, with 13 bases lying between them. This CDR3 contains 15 residues. CDR3 DNA sequence: TGTGCCAGAAGCTTTTTGCGGGGAGTGAATCAGCCCCAGCATTTT. Translation: CARSFLRGVNQPQHF.

The CDR3 is CASSTPQGTLDEQYF. The DNA for the CDR3 is TGTGCCAGCAGCACTCCCCAGGGTACTCTGGACGAGCAGTACTTC. This chain connects TRBV28 to TRBJ2-7, with D perhaps matching TRBD1 (5 bases). Germline CDR1 and CDR2: MDHEN and SYDVKM. The CDR3 has 15 amino acids. Trimming took 6 bases from V and 5 from J, leaving 20 bases between them.

The chain employs TRBV6-5 and TRBJ2-7; 10 positions agree with TRBD1. Germline V gives CDR1 MNHEY, CDR2 SVGAGI. The length of the CDR3 is 14 residues. Losses at the gene ends were 4 bases for V and 7 bases for J; bases not matched to a gene: 7. The CDR3: CASSSLDRGQEQYF. As DNA, the CDR3 is TGTGCCAGCAGTTCCCTCGACAGGGGGCAAGAGCAGTACTTC.

The V and J genes are TRBV28 and TRBJ1-5; tentatively, D is TRBD1 (6 bases). V lost 6 bases to trimming and J lost 5 bases, with 17 bases between them. Germline V CDR1 and CDR2: MDHEN, SYDVKM. This CDR3 spans 15 amino acids. The CDR3 region is CASRGPGQAYQPQHF. CDR3 DNA: TGTGCCAGCAGGGGACCGGGACAAGCCTATCAGCCCCAGCATTTT.

The chain has TRBV6-6 and TRBJ1-5; D perhaps matches TRBD1 (6 bases). This CDR3 region has 13 residues. Germline lookup yields CDR1 MNHNY and CDR2 SVGAGI (reference sequence). Trimming removed 5 bases from V and 7 bases from J, with 12 bases in between. In DNA form, the CDR3 reads TGTGCCAGCAGTCGCGGGGGGGGCCAGCCCCAGCATTTT. Its translation: CASSRGGGQPQHF.

The rearrangement links TRBV12-3 or TRBV12-4 to TRBJ1-5, with D unresolved. This CDR3 has 13 residues. Trimming removed 1 base from V and 7 bases from J, with 8 bases in between. DNA for the CDR3: TGTGCCAGCAGTTTAGGGAGCATCCAGCCCCAGCATTTT. Encoded protein: CASSLGSIQPQHF.

This clone was seen only once. V is TRBV18 and J is TRBJ1-2; no clear D gene. V was pared by 3 bases and J by 6 bases, with 11 bases between. The CDR3 contains 13 residues. The germline V gene has CDR1 KGHSH and CDR2 LQKENI. The CDR3 reads CASSPREVDGYTF. Written as DNA, the CDR3 is TGTGCCAGCTCACCCCGAGAGGTGGATGGCTACACCTTC. Based on the CDR3 plus reference TRBV18 and TRBJ1-2, the full variable domain is NAGVMQNPRHLVRRRGQEARLRCSPMKGHSHVYWYRQLPEEGLKFMVYLQKENIIDESGMPKERFSAEFPKEGPSILRIQQVVRGDSAAYFCASSPREVDGYTFGSGTRLTVV.

The chain joins TRBV9 to TRBJ2-5; D is perhaps TRBD2 (6 bases). Per germline, CDR1 SGDLS and CDR2 YYNGEE. This CDR3 is built from 13 residues. With 7 bases removed from V and 1 base from J, the gap between germline ends came to 11 bases. CDR3 in amino acids: CASAAGIQETQYF. For the CDR3, the DNA is TGTGCCAGCGCGGCGGGGATCCAAGAGACCCAGTACTTC.

The chain carries TRBV29-1 and TRBJ2-1; TRBD1 is a possible D gene (6 bases). CDR1 and CDR2 from the germline V gene are SQVTM and ANQGSEA. This CDR3 contains 13 residues. The V end lost 8 bases, the J end lost 7 bases, and 18 bases lay between the germline ends. The CDR3 nucleotides read TGCAGCTCCGGGACAAGGTCGTTTAATGAGCAGTTCTTC. As protein: CSSGTRSFNEQFF.

This chain uses TRBV6-4 with TRBJ2-5, with 8 bases fitting TRBD2. Losses at the gene ends were 4 bases for V and 9 bases for J; bases not matched to a gene: 13. The germline V gene has CDR1 MRHNA and CDR2 SNTAGT. The length of the CDR3 is 15 residues. CDR3 nucleotide sequence: TGTGCCAGCAGTGCCCCCCGGGAGGGGATAGCGGCCCAGTACTTC. Translated, it gives CASSAPREGIAAQYF.

The chain recombines TRBV24-1 with TRBJ2-7; 7 bases agree with TRBD2. The CDR3 totals 13 residues. Per germline, CDR1 KGHDR and CDR2 SFDVKD. Trimming cost V 12 bases and J 0 bases; bases outside gene matches: 7. The CDR3 here is CAPEGGSSYEQYF. CDR3 sequence (DNA): TGTGCCCCAGAGGGAGGGTCCTCCTACGAGCAGTACTTC.

This chain links TRBV11-3 with TRBJ2-2, with D perhaps matching TRBD1 (6 bases). The V gene's germline CDR1 is SGHNT and CDR2 YENEEA. Trimming cost V 1 base and J 2 bases, with 11 bases left between them. This CDR3 has 16 residues. In nucleotides, the CDR3 is TGTGCCAGCAGCTTAGGAGGGGGACGTAACACCGGGGAGCTGTTTTTT. This sequence encodes CASSLGGGRNTGELFF. The variable domain in full, completed from reference TRBV11-3 and TRBJ2-2, reads EAGVVQSPRYKIIEKKQPVAFWCNPISGHNTLYWYLQNLGQGPELLIRYENEEAVDDSQLPKDRFSAERLKGVDSTLKIQPAELGDSAVYLCASSLGGGRNTGELFFGEGSRLTVL.

V gene TRBV1 combines with J gene TRBJ1-5; the table's D gene call, TRBD1, was not cross checked with the DNA. TRBV1 counts as a pseudogene. This CDR3 has 18 residues. CDR3 bases: TGCACCAGCAGCCGAGGCAGGGAAGGGGGCTTTAGCAATCAGCCCCAGCATTTT. Encoded protein: CTSSRGREGGFSNQPQHF.

V usage is TRBV27 and J usage is TRBJ1-5; D is possibly TRBD1 (5 bases). Trimming removed 3 bases from V and 4 bases from J, with 13 bases in between. This CDR3 comprises 15 residues. Germline loops: CDR1 MNHEY, CDR2 SMNVEV (reference sequence). The chain's CDR3 is CASSFTGGNNQPQHF. As DNA, the CDR3 is TGTGCCAGCAGTTTTACGGGGGGGAATAATCAGCCCCAGCATTTT.

This chain links TRBV4-1 with TRBJ2-1; D perhaps matches TRBD1 (5 bases). V was pared by 3 bases and J by 9 bases, with 9 bases between. The germline CDR1 and CDR2 sequences are MGHRA and YSYEKL. The CDR3 has 12 residues. This CDR3 reads CASSHGTGEQFF. The CDR3 region has the DNA TGCGCCAGCAGCCACGGAACAGGTGAGCAGTTCTTC.

The chain recombines TRBV20-1 with TRBJ2-7; D might be TRBD1 (5 bases). V lost 3 bases and J lost 1, with 16 bases in between. The CDR3 length is 15 residues. Germline CDR1 is DFQATT and CDR2 is SNEGSKA (reference sequence). The CDR3 here is CSASPQAGRSYEQYF. The CDR3 DNA sequence: TGCAGTGCTAGTCCACAGGCCGGCAGATCCTACGAGCAGTACTTC.